This note documents a single T cell receptor beta chain sequence. This specimen belongs to a study of blood T cell repertoires in COVID-19. Data came from immunoSEQ multiplex PCR; TCRdb stores just in-frame clones and leaves some out. Of about 100,000 clones in the sample, 85% to 90% were seen once. The ends lost 2 bases at V and 0 bases at J; junction bases unmatched: 4. Germline V gives CDR1 SGHVS, CDR2 FQNEAQ. The CDR3 has 17 residues. Sequencing input: peripheral blood. The TCR sequence derives from a human donor in a cohort sampled during active COVID-19. V gene TRBV7-8 combines with J gene TRBJ2-1, with 10 bases aligning to TRBD2. In nucleotides, the CDR3 is TGTGCCAGCAGCTTAAGAACTAGCGGGATCTCCTACAATGAGCAGTTCTTC. Its translation: CASSLRTSGISYNEQFF.